This T cell receptor beta chain was observed in a study of neurological immune-mediated disorders. About the research overall: Multiple sclerosis patients numbered about 34, with some 30 relapsing-remitting and 3 secondary progressive.

Documented time point: longitudinal time-point 3. This clonotype was counted at least ten times. Its cognate antigen is unknown. The CDR3 extends over 12 amino acids. V was cut by 7 bases and J by 8 bases, with 15 bases left in between. Per the germline V gene, CDR1 is SQVTM and CDR2 is ANQGSEA. General observations from the study: No sharing of CDR3 amino acid sequences was observed among expanded clones across subjects, suggesting private repertoires in all groups. No clinical or MRI feature was associated with the multiple sclerosis repertoire cluster. It was HTLV-1-associated myelopathy that showed the most TCR clonal expansion, while multiple sclerosis showed the least, falling below healthy controls.

TCRdb analysed the 5' RACE reads with MiXCR anew, one entry per CDR3 protein. This table has approximately 80,000 distinct CDR3 sequences, approximately 4.6% appearing once. Sequencing was done on a sample of PBMCs. The chain uses TRBV29-1 and TRBJ2-1, with D possibly TRBD1 on 6 matching bases. This TCR was recovered from a woman between 55 and 75 years old with multiple sclerosis. The CDR3, as DNA: TGCAGCGGCGAACAGGGAACCCATGAGCAGTTCTTC. Translated, it gives CSGEQGTHEQFF.